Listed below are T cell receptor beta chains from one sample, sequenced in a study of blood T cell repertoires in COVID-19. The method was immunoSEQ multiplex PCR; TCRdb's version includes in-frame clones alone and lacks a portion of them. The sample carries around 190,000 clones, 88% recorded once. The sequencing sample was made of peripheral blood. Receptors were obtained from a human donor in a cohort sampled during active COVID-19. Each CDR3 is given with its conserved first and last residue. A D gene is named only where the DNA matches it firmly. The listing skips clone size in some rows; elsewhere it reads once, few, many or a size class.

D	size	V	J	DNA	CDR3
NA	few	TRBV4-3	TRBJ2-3	TGCGCCAGCAGCCAGGTCGCTAGCGCAACCTCAGATACGCAGTATTTT	CASSQVASATSDTQYF
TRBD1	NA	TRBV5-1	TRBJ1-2	TGCGCCAGCAGCTCAGACCCTCAGACAGGGGCTTTGGGCGGCTACACCTTC	CASSSDPQTGALGGYTF
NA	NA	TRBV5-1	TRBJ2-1	TGCGCCAGCAGAGGACAGTATTACAATGAGCAGTTCTTC	CASRGQYYNEQFF
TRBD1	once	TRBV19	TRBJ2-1	TGTGCCAGTAGTATTGTGACAGGGCAACTTACCCACTACAATGAGCAGTTCTTC	CASSIVTGQLTHYNEQFF
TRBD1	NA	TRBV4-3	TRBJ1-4	TGCGCCAGCAGCCAAGAGTGGGGACAGGGGAGACTGTTTTTT	CASSQEWGQGRLFF
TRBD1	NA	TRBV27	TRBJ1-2	TGTGCCAGCACCAACAGGGGGGGGGTCGGTGGCTACACCTTC	CASTNRGGVGGYTF
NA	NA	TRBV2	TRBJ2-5	TGTGCCAGCAGTGAAAAGTTTGAGGGTTTATCTGTGGGAGAGACCCAGTACTTC	CASSEKFEGLSVGETQYF
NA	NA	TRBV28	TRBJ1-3	TGTGCCAGCAGTTTTTCCTCAGGGGCCCGCTCTGGAAACACCATATATTTT	CASSFSSGARSGNTIYF
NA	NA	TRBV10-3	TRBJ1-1	TGTGCCATCAGTAAAGGGGTCGATTTATCTGAAGCTTTCTTT	CAISKGVDLSEAFF
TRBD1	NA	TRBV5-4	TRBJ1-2	TGTGCCAGCAGCTTAGGACAGGGGGGGAGTTATGGCTACACCTTC	CASSLGQGGSYGYTF
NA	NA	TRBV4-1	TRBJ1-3	TGCGCCAGCAGCCACCGATCGGGGAAGAACACCATATATTTT	CASSHRSGKNTIYF
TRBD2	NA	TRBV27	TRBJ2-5	TGTGCCAGCAGTTTAGTGCTAGCGGGACGCGAGACCCAGTACTTC	CASSLVLAGRETQYF
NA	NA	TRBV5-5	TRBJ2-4	TGTGCCAGCAGCTTGGCCTTTTCCGGTGAAAACATTCAGTACTTC	CASSLAFSGENIQYF
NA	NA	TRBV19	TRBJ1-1	TGTGCCAGTAGACACAGGGAGAATCCTGAAGCTTTCTTT	CASRHRENPEAFF
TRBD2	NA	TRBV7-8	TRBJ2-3	TGTGCCAGCAGCTTCGGGAGGGGTAGGACAGATACGCAGTATTTT	CASSFGRGRTDTQYF
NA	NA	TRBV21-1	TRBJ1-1	TGTGCCAGCAGCAAGGCGGGGGCTGAAGCTTTCTTT	CASSKAGAEAFF
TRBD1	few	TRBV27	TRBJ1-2	TGTGCCAGCAGCCCCCAGGACAGGGTCGGTGGCTACACCTTC	CASSPQDRVGGYTF
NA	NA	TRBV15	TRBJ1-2	TGTGCCACCAGCAAACAGGGAGTTGGTGGCTACACCTTC	CATSKQGVGGYTF
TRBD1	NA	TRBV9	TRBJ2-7	TGTGCCAGCAGCGAGACAGGGAACTCCTACGAGCAGTACTTC	CASSETGNSYEQYF
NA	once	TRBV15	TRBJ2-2	TGTGCCACCAGCAGAGAATCAACCGGGGAGCTGTTTTTT	CATSRESTGELFF
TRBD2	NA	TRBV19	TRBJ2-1	TGTGCCAGTAGTACCTCTAGCGGGTGGAACAATGAGCAGTTCTTC	CASSTSSGWNNEQFF
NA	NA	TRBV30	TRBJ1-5	TGTGCCTGGAGCCCCTATGGCAATCAGCCCCAGCATTTT	CAWSPYGNQPQHF
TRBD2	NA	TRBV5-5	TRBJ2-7	TGTGCCAGCAGCTTGGAGGGAGGGAGGGCCGCCTACGAGCAGTACTTC	CASSLEGGRAAYEQYF
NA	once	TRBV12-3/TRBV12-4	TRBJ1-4	TGTGCCAGCACTTCCTATGAAAAACTGTTTTTT	CASTSYEKLFF